The T cell receptor (beta chain) described here comes from a study of T cell changes during pregnancy in multiple sclerosis. Some clones are missing from TCRdb's copy, which holds only in-frame ones; the method was immunoSEQ multiplex PCR. The sample lists about 40,000 clones, roughly 91% occurring once. CDR1 SEHNR and CDR2 FQNEAQ come from the germline V gene (reference sequence). This CDR3 is built from 15 residues. V shed 4 bases, J shed 6 bases, and the junction held 4 bases outside the gene matches. This receptor was taken from a female donor with multiple sclerosis, enrolled in a pregnancy study. This chain links TRBV7-9 with TRBJ2-3; 13 positions agree with TRBD2. The sample consisted of CD8+ T cells from peripheral blood mononuclear cells, taken before pregnancy. The CDR3 DNA is TGTGCCAGCAGCTCCCCGACTAGCGGGAGGGATACGCAGTATTTT. Translation gives CASSSPTSGRDTQYF. The whole variable domain, remainder taken from reference TRBV7-9 and TRBJ2-3, is DTGVSQNPRHKITKRGQNVTFRCDPISEHNRLYWYRQTLGQGPEFLTYFQNEAQLEKSRLLSDRFSAERPKGSFSTLEIQRTEQGDSAMYLCASSSPTSGRDTQYFGPGTRLTVL.